This T cell receptor (beta chain) emerged from a study of T cell responses to AZD1222 COVID-19 vaccine. Whole-study findings and limits: The span of vaccine-associated CD4 TCRs extended across spike, with dominance at 160-218 and 743-854. With two AZD1222 doses given, Spike-specific TCR breadth and depth both rose. Clonal diversity may have been underestimated, and the donors were mostly white British, with more females than males.

Comment on this clone: What it binds is unknown.

TCRdb's table, derived via immunoSEQ multiplex PCR, lists solely in-frame clones and lacks some. The table records 150,000 to 200,000 clones, 94% of them present only once. The germline gives CDR1 SGHTA, CDR2 FQGNSA. The CDR3 extends over 14 amino acids. V lost 5 bases, J lost 4 bases, and 7 bases stayed unmatched. The origin of this receptor is an adult who received the AZD1222 COVID-19 vaccine. The chain carries TRBV7-2 and TRBJ1-2, with 7 bases aligning to TRBD1. This specimen consisted of peripheral blood, obtained 28 days after the second AZD1222 dose. The CDR3 here is CASSTRQGSYGYTF. CDR3 nucleotide sequence: TGTGCCAGCAGCACCCGACAGGGCAGCTATGGCTACACCTTC.